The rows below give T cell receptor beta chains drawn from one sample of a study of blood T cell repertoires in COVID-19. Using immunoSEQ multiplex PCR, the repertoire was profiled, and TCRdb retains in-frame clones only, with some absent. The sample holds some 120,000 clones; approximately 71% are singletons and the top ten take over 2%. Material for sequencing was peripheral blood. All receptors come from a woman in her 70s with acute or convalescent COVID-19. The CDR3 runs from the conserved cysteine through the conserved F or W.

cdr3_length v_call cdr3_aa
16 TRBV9 CASSTGTSGATGELFF
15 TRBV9 CASSVGGGLQETQYF
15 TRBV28 CATLSGMGDTGELFF
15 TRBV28 CASSLKAGSSYEQYF
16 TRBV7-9 CASSPTSGEQYNEQFF
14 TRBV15 CATSRGTGRNEQFF
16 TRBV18 CASSPLPQGKNTEAFF
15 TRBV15 CATSDRGRREEKLFF
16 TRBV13 CASSPPPNREHMGYTF
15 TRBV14 CASSQGFGQDYEQYF
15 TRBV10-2 CATGGAGAHSYEQYF
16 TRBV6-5 CASSYSIQGPHNEQFF
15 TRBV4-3 CASSQDLQAFYGYTF
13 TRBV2 CASSLTGNTEAFF
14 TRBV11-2 CASSLGFPGNGYTF
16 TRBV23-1 CASSQWWDRGQTEAFF
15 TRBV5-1 CASSPQTGGNYGYTF
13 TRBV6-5 CASSYGGEREQYF
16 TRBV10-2 CASSESVGGSSYEQYF
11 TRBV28 CASRGREKLFF
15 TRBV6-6 CASSTGQGAGLAQYF
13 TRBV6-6 CASSYSSEQPQHF
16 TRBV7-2 CASSFDRAWNTGELFF
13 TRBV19 CASDRGIGQPQHF
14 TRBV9 CASSLTLTGSGYTF
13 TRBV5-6 CASSVASPTRQYF
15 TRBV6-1 CASSEPGQGGYEQYF
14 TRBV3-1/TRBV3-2 CASSQDITSNGYTF
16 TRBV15 CATTSGVAGTTDTQYF
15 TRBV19 CASRGQGTMNQPQHF
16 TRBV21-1 CASSNRRTGANTEAFF
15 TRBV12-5 CASGPPGQDYSEQYF
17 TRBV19 CASSPGTSGSFTDTQYF
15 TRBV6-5 CASSYSSRMREGYTF
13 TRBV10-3 CAIAGGHTDTQYF
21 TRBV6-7 CASSYELLEWKFPRGNQPQHF
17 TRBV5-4 CASSRGLAGGSSYEQYF
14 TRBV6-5 CASSLREGARGYTF
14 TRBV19 CASGGTYSNQPQHF
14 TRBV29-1 CSASQGALVNEQFF
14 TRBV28 CASSETGRGNIQYF
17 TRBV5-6 CASSFTIRGKLQGGYTF
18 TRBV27 CASSLRYPTSGHQETQYF
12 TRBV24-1 CATSQGGEKLFF
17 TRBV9 CASSVNPSVAGAYEQYF
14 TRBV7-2 CASSRTGRNTEAFF
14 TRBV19 CASSTEGRESPLHF
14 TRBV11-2 CASSLAGGPYEQYF
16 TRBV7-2 CASSLSGGGGYETQYF
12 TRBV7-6 CASNQGQGEAFF
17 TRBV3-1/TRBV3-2 CASSQDQRGGSTDTQYF
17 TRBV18 CASSPGTSGRHLNEQFF
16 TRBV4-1 CASSHSGENSYNEQFF
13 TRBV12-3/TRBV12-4 CATMRTGDYEQYF